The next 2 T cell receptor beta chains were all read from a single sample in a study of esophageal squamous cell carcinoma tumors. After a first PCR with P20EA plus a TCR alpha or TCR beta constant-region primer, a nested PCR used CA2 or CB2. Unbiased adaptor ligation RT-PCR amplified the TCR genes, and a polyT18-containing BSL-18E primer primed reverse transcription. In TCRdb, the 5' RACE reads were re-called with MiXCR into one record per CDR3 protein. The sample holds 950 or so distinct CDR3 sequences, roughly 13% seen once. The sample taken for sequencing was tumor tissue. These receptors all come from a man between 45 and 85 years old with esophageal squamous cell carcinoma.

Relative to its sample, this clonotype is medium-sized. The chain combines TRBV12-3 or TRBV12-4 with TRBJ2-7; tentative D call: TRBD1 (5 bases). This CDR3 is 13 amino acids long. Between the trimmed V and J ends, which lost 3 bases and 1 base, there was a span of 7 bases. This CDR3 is CASSLGQSYEQYF. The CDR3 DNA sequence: TGTGCCAGCAGTTTGGGGCAGTCCTACGAGCAGTACTTC.

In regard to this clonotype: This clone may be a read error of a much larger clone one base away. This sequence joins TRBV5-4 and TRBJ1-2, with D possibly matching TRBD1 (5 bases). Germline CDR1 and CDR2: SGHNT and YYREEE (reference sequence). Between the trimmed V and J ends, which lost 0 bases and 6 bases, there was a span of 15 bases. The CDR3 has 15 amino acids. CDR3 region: CASSLGQKAIDGYTF. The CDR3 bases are TGTGCCAGCAGCTTGGGACAGAAAGCGATCGATGGCTACACCTTC.